Included here is one T cell receptor beta chain sequence, with context. Its antigen remains undetermined. No much larger clonotype is one base removed from it; base qualities were not supplied. TCRbeta CDR3 regions were amplified from genomic DNA by means of the immunoSEQ Assay, a bias-controlled multiplex PCR. On the authors' methods: The number of nucleated cells in each sample was estimated from the amplification of reference gene primers within the assay. To quantify the absolute abundance of each unique TCRbeta CDR3 rearrangement, sequence reads were collapsed and filtered. For each sample, productive Simpson clonality was calculated by taking the square root of Simpson's diversity index across productive rearrangements. TCRdb re-hosts the immuneACCESS table, in-frame sequences only. Its copies lack some clones; in the studies checked, an unresolved V gene accounts for under half of them, and the cause for the rest is not known. V and J calls and clone size follow that table, whereas D and trimming were derived from the DNA. Here the sample has approximately 82,000 clones; around 89% occur a single time. The ten largest clones represent around 14% of the sample.

Each collaborating institution followed its own protocols to collect whole blood in K2EDTA tubes. For TCRbeta analysis, collaborator samples were shipped as frozen whole blood, as isolated PBMCs, or as DNA extracted from either sample type. The CDR3 holds 16 amino acids from the cysteine to the phenylalanine. The only DNA kept is the CDR3, 48 bases in frame from the first base. From the germline V gene, CDR1 is MGHRA and CDR2 is YSYEKL. For this chain, trimming is 2 bases at the V end and 4 bases at the J end, and the number of junction bases without a gene match is 7. These data belong to a study of blood T cell repertoires in COVID-19 (dated by TCRdb to about 2020). Background on the whole study: The collaborator samples originated in the United States, Italy and Spain and spanned the acute and convalescent phases of COVID-19. The material from the prospective study consisted of cDNA or gDNA derived from T cells, B-cell-depleted T cells, or PBMCs. Subjects who had been exposed to COVID-19, were actively infected with it, or had recovered from it provided the deeply sampled blood TCRbeta repertoires that made up the dataset. A freely available public database, intended as a resource for researchers studying the immune response to SARS-CoV-2, is where the repertoires were released. Samples came from the ongoing ImmuneRACE study (first 160 participants) plus 1,254 subjects from 6 global collaborators. A de-identified subject ID, COVID-19 status, age in years and sex were almost always included in the sample metadata. Where available, HLA class I and class II types were obtained from metadata supplied by the sample provider rather than from assay-based typing. Overall study results and their limits: The amount of clinical and demographic metadata varied by source and participant and was provided uncurated.

The specimen sequenced was peripheral blood. This receptor was taken from an older man with active or convalescent COVID-19. Rearrangement joined TRBV4-1 to TRBJ2-3, and TRBD2 aligns with 9 junction nucleotides. The DNA sequence follows: TGCGCCAGCAGCCAATCGCTAGCGGGATCGGCAGATACGCAGTATTTT. Its protein is CASSQSLAGSADTQYF.